The 20 T cell receptor beta chains presented below share a single source sample, sequenced in a study of post-analysis software for immune sequencing data. Prepared libraries of TCR beta cDNA carried unique molecular identifiers. Each CDR3 protein is one row after TCRdb ran MiXCR on the PCR reads. The sample includes about 430,000 distinct CDR3 sequences, approximately 39% seen only once; the top ten take roughly 8.2%. Whole-study findings and limits: Patients carried a handful of TRBV segments more frequently than controls did, and TRBV5-6, TRBV5-1 and TRBV20-1 were among them.

For these TCRs, the target antigens are not known. The sequencing sample was made of blood. The receptors were gathered from a girl aged 2-10 years with multiple sclerosis.

The gene calls are TRBV7-8 and TRBJ2-1, with 12 positions matching TRBD2. Germline trimming cut 5 bases from V and 6 bases from J; bases unmatched to any gene: 11. Germline loops: CDR1 SGHVS, CDR2 FQNEAQ. CDR3 length: 17 residues. The CDR3 loop is CASSQRGGLAGINEQFF. The CDR3 nucleotides read TGTGCCAGCAGCCAACGGGGTGGACTAGCGGGGATCAATGAGCAGTTCTTC.

This clonotype appeared many times. This chain joins TRBV6-5 and TRBJ2-7, with no clear D. CDR1 is MNHEY and CDR2 is SVGAGI in the germline V gene. CDR3 length equals 13 residues. The V end lost 0 bases, the J end lost 4 bases, and 7 bases lay between the germline ends. The CDR3 sequence: CASSYSRAYEQYF. The DNA of the CDR3 is TGTGCCAGCAGTTACTCTCGGGCTTACGAGCAGTACTTC.

A note on this clonotype: The junction and the germline gene differ at one end; a read error may be behind it. The genes are TRBV7-7 and TRBJ2-5; maybe TRBD1 (5 bases). Looked up from germline, CDR1 is SSHAT and CDR2 is FNYEAQ (reference sequence). The CDR3 length is 13 residues. In DNA, the CDR3 is TGTGCTAGCAATAAGCAGGGACAAGAGACCCAGTACTTC. This sequence encodes CASNKQGQETQYF.

This sequence joins TRBV4-2 and TRBJ2-3; 10 nucleotides agree with TRBD2. Germline trimming cut 1 base from V and 4 bases from J; bases unmatched to any gene: 5. The CDR3 spans 16 residues. The germline CDR1 and CDR2 sequences are LGHNA and YNFKEQ. CDR3 loop: CASSQGLAGVADTQYF. Written as DNA, the CDR3 is TGTGCCAGCAGCCAAGGCCTAGCGGGAGTTGCAGATACGCAGTATTTT.

This clonotype came up a few times. This chain joins TRBV11-2 and TRBJ2-1; no firm D call. Germline CDR1 is SGHAT and CDR2 is FQNNGV. V shed 6 bases and J shed 7 bases, with 10 bases lying between them. The CDR3 has 12 amino acids. The CDR3 region has the DNA TGTGCCAGCAGTCTTTGGGTTAATGAGCAGTTCTTC. Amino acids: CASSLWVNEQFF.

This clonotype was recorded once. V and J are TRBV7-2 and TRBJ2-4; D gene uncertain. The CDR3 sequence is 13 residues long. Germline V CDR1 and CDR2: SGHTA, FQGNSA. The V and J ends lost 4 bases and 0 bases respectively, with 4 bases between them. The CDR3 sequence is CASSSLAKNIQYF. In DNA, the CDR3 is TGTGCCAGCAGCTCCTTAGCCAAAAACATTCAGTACTTC.

This chain uses TRBV12-3 or TRBV12-4 with TRBJ2-1; tentative D call: TRBD2 (6 bases). The CDR3 contains 15 residues. Trimming shortened V by 8 bases and J by 1 base, and 15 bases separated the two germline ends. CDR3: CASARLAYSYNEQFF. The CDR3 bases are TGTGCCAGCGCTAGGCTAGCGTATTCCTACAATGAGCAGTTCTTC.

This clonotype was counted a few times. The V and J genes are TRBV12-5 and TRBJ1-2; maybe TRBD1 (5 bases). The V end was cut by 7 bases, the J end by 0 bases, with 15 bases between. This CDR3 spans 15 amino acids. Looked up from germline, CDR1 is LGHNT and CDR2 is FRNRAP. In nucleotides, the CDR3 is TGTGCTAGTGCACGGGACCTCGGAGCTAACTATGGCTACACCTTC. Its translation is CASARDLGANYGYTF.

In this sample, this clonotype turned up a few times. The chain couples TRBV12-3 or TRBV12-4 to TRBJ1-2, with TRBD1 as a possible D gene (5 bases). V dropped 7 bases and J dropped 5 bases, with 14 bases sitting between them. The CDR3 covers 13 residues. In DNA form, the CDR3 reads TGTGCCAGCAATCCCGGACAACCATATGGCTACACCTTC. This codes for CASNPGQPYGYTF.

This clonotype was recorded a few times. The gene calls are TRBV27 and TRBJ2-1; D is perhaps TRBD1 or TRBD2 (5 bases each). Germline CDR1 reads MNHEY; CDR2 reads SMNVEV (reference sequence). The CDR3 extends over 16 amino acids. V lost 4 bases and J 8 bases, leaving 21 bases between the germline ends. This CDR3 reads CASSSEQFRLGDEQFF. CDR3 DNA sequence: TGTGCCAGCAGTTCAGAACAGTTTCGCCTGGGGGATGAGCAGTTCTTC.

This clonotype was seen a handful of times. This chain uses TRBV15 with TRBJ2-5; TRBD2 matches at 8 bases. V was clipped by 4 bases and J by 1 base; unmatched bases: 8. The CDR3 is made up of 16 amino acids. The germline CDR1 and CDR2 sequences are LNHNV and YYDKDF (reference sequence). DNA of the CDR3: TGTGCCACCAGCATCGCAGCGGGAGCCGGCCAAGAGACCCAGTACTTC. Translated, it gives CATSIAAGAGQETQYF.

At least ten counts were recorded for this clonotype. This chain joins TRBV12-3 or TRBV12-4 and TRBJ2-1; no definite D call. The CDR3 loop spans 13 amino acids. Trimming took off 5 bases at V and 3 bases at J, with 8 bases between the two ends. This chain's CDR3 is CASSPLDYNEQFF. The CDR3 bases are TGTGCCAGCAGTCCACTCGACTACAATGAGCAGTTCTTC.

This clonotype was seen only a few times. CDR3 region: CASSFQGEGQFF. The CDR3 DNA is TGTGCCAGCAGTTTTCAAGGGGAAGGGCAGTTCTTC. The rearrangement uses TRBV28 and TRBJ2-1, with D perhaps matching TRBD1 (5 bases). Germline CDR1 and CDR2: MDHEN and SYDVKM. The V and J ends lost 3 bases and 12 bases respectively, with 12 bases between them. The CDR3 covers 12 residues.

This clonotype turned up a few times. The chain is built from TRBV11-2 and TRBJ2-3, with 8 positions matching TRBD1. V lost 1 base and J lost 1; bases outside the gene matches: 13. Per the germline V gene, CDR1 is SGHAT and CDR2 is FQNNGV. The CDR3 is made up of 19 amino acids. Here the CDR3 DNA reads TGTGCCAGCAGCTTAGTAGTAGTTTCGGCAGGGGGCCGCACAGATACGCAGTATTTT. Amino acid sequence: CASSLVVVSAGGRTDTQYF.

The V gene is TRBV11-2, the J gene TRBJ2-1; a possible D gene is TRBD2 (5 bases). V lost 6 bases and J 0 bases, leaving 18 bases between the germline ends. There are 17 residues in the CDR3. From germline, CDR1 is SGHAT and CDR2 FQNNGV. For the CDR3, the DNA is TGTGCCAGCAGGACCCAAACTAGAAACCCCTCCTACAATGAGCAGTTCTTC. This translates into CASRTQTRNPSYNEQFF.

This chain uses TRBV6-7 with TRBJ2-5; no clear D gene. TRBV6-7 is an open reading frame, and its role is uncertain. V shed 2 bases and J shed 5 bases, with 6 bases lying between them. There are 12 residues in the CDR3. In nucleotides, the CDR3 is TGTGCCAGCAGTTACGATAGGGAGACCCAGTACTTC. It encodes CASSYDRETQYF.

This clonotype has just a few counts. The genes are TRBV7-9 and TRBJ2-1; 7 nucleotides match TRBD1. V gave up 0 bases and J gave up 4 bases; unmatched junction bases: 12. The CDR3 spans 18 residues. CDR1 and CDR2 (germline): SEHNR, FQNEAQ (reference sequence). The CDR3 coding sequence is TGTGCCAGCAGCTTAGCACCCCCCGAGGGACAGAAGTACAATGAGCAGTTCTTC. It is translated as CASSLAPPEGQKYNEQFF.

This clonotype was seen a few times. This sequence joins TRBV20-1 and TRBJ2-3; weak D call: TRBD1 (6 bases). Germline V gene data show CDR1 as DFQATT and CDR2 as SNEGSKA (reference sequence). This CDR3 spans 12 amino acids. V was shortened by 1 base and J by 4 bases, with 6 bases between the two germline ends. The chain's CDR3 is CSARGGPDTQYF. CDR3 DNA: TGCAGTGCTAGAGGGGGGCCAGATACGCAGTATTTT.

The chain links TRBV5-1 to TRBJ2-1; unclear D gene. Germline V gives CDR1 SGHRS, CDR2 YFSETQ. V dropped 0 bases and J dropped 7 bases, with 14 bases sitting between them. CDR3 length equals 15 residues. The CDR3 is CASSLASVIRNEQFF. CDR3 DNA: TGCGCCAGCAGCTTGGCCTCGGTTATCCGAAATGAGCAGTTCTTC.

The rearrangement links TRBV27 to TRBJ1-1; TRBD1 aligns across 7 bases. The CDR3 sequence is 14 residues long. The V gene's germline CDR1 is MNHEY and CDR2 SMNVEV (reference sequence). Trimming cost V 2 bases and J 2 bases; bases outside gene matches: 2. CDR3 in DNA: TGTGCCAGCAGTTTAAGGGACAGAAACACTGAAGCTTTCTTT. Protein sequence: CASSLRDRNTEAFF.